The table lists the clone carrying this T cell receptor (beta chain) with many counts. What it binds is not known. The sample originates from a study of T cells in Graves' hyperthyroidism and ophthalmopathy. Looking at the study overall: Upon initial diagnosis and before any treatment, peripheral blood was collected.

TCR beta CDR3 regions were amplified from RNA transcripts. The TCR CDR3 first-round RT-PCR relied on the HTBI primer set. TCRdb recomputed calls from the multiplex PCR reads with MiXCR, one row per CDR3 protein. The repertoire holds over 350,000 distinct CDR3 sequences, with approximately 18% as singletons. Study-wide points: Before onset, by a median of approximately 6.8 months, the model predicted ophthalmopathy.

Looked up from germline, CDR1 is MNHEY and CDR2 is SMNVEV (reference sequence). The CDR3 length is 16 residues. With 2 bases removed from V and 5 bases from J, the gap between germline ends came to 13 bases. This sequence joins TRBV27 and TRBJ1-6; D ambiguous. Sequencing was carried out using blood. This clonotype originated in a man aged 18 to 30 with Graves' ophthalmopathy. In nucleotides, the CDR3 is TGTGCCAGCAGTTTAGCGGGCCTTCTTAATAATTCACCCCTCCACTTT. This gives the protein CASSLAGLLNNSPLHF.